This T cell receptor beta chain originates from a study of blood T cell repertoires in COVID-19. Turning to the study itself: The cDNA or gDNA used as material had been derived from T cells, B-cell-depleted T cells, or PBMCs.

Assay: immunoSEQ multiplex PCR; the TCRdb copy retains only in-frame clones and omits some. The sample includes fewer than 250,000 clones, around 82% of them seen just once. This CDR3 spans 12 amino acids. With 3 bases removed from V and 6 bases from J, the gap between germline ends came to 9 bases. Germline-derived CDR1 and CDR2 are SGHNT and YYREEE (reference sequence). The gene calls are TRBV5-4 and TRBJ1-2; TRBD1 is a possible D gene (5 bases). The clonotype was recovered from a woman aged 70-85 years with acute or convalescent COVID-19. The sequenced sample was peripheral blood. The CDR3 protein is CASSSGGNGYTF. CDR3 bases: TGTGCCAGCAGCTCCGGGGGAAATGGCTACACCTTC.